A selection of T cell receptor beta chains follows, all from one sample in a study of T cells in Graves' hyperthyroidism and ophthalmopathy. TCRdb reanalysed the multiplex PCR reads using MiXCR and keeps one entry per CDR3 protein. The sample holds 500,000 or so distinct CDR3 sequences; about a sixth are singletons and the top ten take about 16%. Specimen: blood. The source is a woman aged 18-30 years with Graves' ophthalmopathy. The CDR3 runs from the conserved cysteine through the conserved F or W. Each record gives: J gene, clone size, D gene, V gene, CDR3 DNA, CDR3 protein. A D gene is named only where the DNA matches it firmly. Rows give clone size only sometimes, using once, few, many, or a class for an expanded clone.

j_gene: TRBJ1-5; abundance: few; d_gene: -; v_gene: TRBV7-8; CDR3nt: TGTGCCAGCAGCTTAGGTCGGGGGGGGGGGGGCAATCAGCCCCAGCATTTT; CDR3aa: CASSLGRGGGGNQPQHF
j_gene: TRBJ2-5; abundance: many; d_gene: -; v_gene: TRBV7-9; CDR3nt: TGTGCCAGCAGCGCCGGATTCTGGCAGGGACAAGAGACCCAGTACTTC; CDR3aa: CASSAGFWQGQETQYF
j_gene: TRBJ2-2; abundance: many; d_gene: TRBD2; v_gene: TRBV20-1; CDR3nt: TGCAGTGCCAGTAGCGGGAGCACCGGGGAGCTGTTTTTT; CDR3aa: CSASSGSTGELFF
j_gene: TRBJ2-3; abundance: many; d_gene: TRBD2; v_gene: TRBV7-3; CDR3nt: TGTGCCAGCAGCCTAGTCGCGCGGGGGGCAGATACGCAGTATTTT; CDR3aa: CASSLVARGADTQYF
j_gene: TRBJ1-4; abundance: many; d_gene: -; v_gene: TRBV2; CDR3nt: TGTGCCAGCAGTGCCGGGACGGTCGGGGAAAAACTGTTTTTT; CDR3aa: CASSAGTVGEKLFF
j_gene: TRBJ2-7; abundance: -; d_gene: -; v_gene: TRBV19; CDR3nt: TGTGCCAGTAGTATCCAGGCTGGATCCTACGAGCAGTACTTC; CDR3aa: CASSIQAGSYEQYF
j_gene: TRBJ1-6; abundance: many; d_gene: TRBD1; v_gene: TRBV7-8; CDR3nt: TGTGCCAGCAGCTTAGGGCCAGGGGGCAGTTCACCCCTCCACTTT; CDR3aa: CASSLGPGGSSPLHF
j_gene: TRBJ2-3; abundance: -; d_gene: TRBD2; v_gene: TRBV28; CDR3nt: TGTGCCAGCAGTCGGACTAGCGGGAGTCCCACAGATACGCAGTATTTT; CDR3aa: CASSRTSGSPTDTQYF
j_gene: TRBJ1-2; abundance: many; d_gene: TRBD1; v_gene: TRBV3-1; CDR3nt: TGTGCCAGCAGCCGGGACAGATCTGGCTACACCTTC; CDR3aa: CASSRDRSGYTF
j_gene: TRBJ2-7; abundance: many; d_gene: -; v_gene: TRBV18; CDR3nt: TGTGCCAGCTCACCTACAGGGTTGGGCGAGCAGTACTTC; CDR3aa: CASSPTGLGEQYF
j_gene: TRBJ2-5; abundance: few; d_gene: -; v_gene: TRBV6-1; CDR3nt: TGTGCCAGCAGTGAAGCTGTCGCAGCACAAGAGACCCAGTACTTC; CDR3aa: CASSEAVAAQETQYF
j_gene: TRBJ2-1; abundance: many; d_gene: -; v_gene: TRBV2; CDR3nt: TGTGCCAGCAGTGACGACGGGGGATTTGCCGCCGATGAGCAGTTCTTC; CDR3aa: CASSDDGGFAADEQFF
j_gene: TRBJ1-1; abundance: many; d_gene: TRBD1; v_gene: TRBV28; CDR3nt: TGTGCCAGCAGTTTACCTTGGACAGGGTGGAACACTGAAGCTTTCTTT; CDR3aa: CASSLPWTGWNTEAFF
j_gene: TRBJ1-1; abundance: -; d_gene: -; v_gene: TRBV20-1; CDR3nt: TGCAGTGCTAGACTTATCGGGGCTGCGTACACTGAAGCTTTCTTT; CDR3aa: CSARLIGAAYTEAFF
j_gene: TRBJ2-2; abundance: few; d_gene: TRBD2; v_gene: TRBV18; CDR3nt: TGTGCCAGCTCACCACCGACTAGCGGGAGTCGGACCGGGGAGCTGTTTTTT; CDR3aa: CASSPPTSGSRTGELFF
j_gene: TRBJ1-1; abundance: many; d_gene: -; v_gene: TRBV5-1; CDR3nt: TGCGCCAGCAGCTCGGCCGGGGGGGCGACTGAAGCTTTCTTT; CDR3aa: CASSSAGGATEAFF
j_gene: TRBJ2-7; abundance: many; d_gene: -; v_gene: TRBV28; CDR3nt: TGTGCCAGCAGTCCCATTCAGGGTTCCTACGAGCAGTACTTC; CDR3aa: CASSPIQGSYEQYF
j_gene: TRBJ2-7; abundance: few; d_gene: -; v_gene: TRBV20-1; CDR3nt: TGCAGTGCTAGAATCGGACTCTACGAGCAGTACTTC; CDR3aa: CSARIGLYEQYF
j_gene: TRBJ2-5; abundance: -; d_gene: -; v_gene: TRBV24-1; CDR3nt: TGTGCCACCAGGGACAGCCAAGCGGAGACCCAGTACTTC; CDR3aa: CATRDSQAETQYF
j_gene: TRBJ1-1; abundance: many; d_gene: TRBD1; v_gene: TRBV30; CDR3nt: TGTGCCTGGAGCCCACAGGGGGAGACTGAAGCTTTCTTT; CDR3aa: CAWSPQGETEAFF
j_gene: TRBJ2-6; abundance: few; d_gene: -; v_gene: TRBV28; CDR3nt: TGTGCCAGCAGTTTACTCCGGTGGGAAACTGGGGCCAACGTCCTGACTTTC; CDR3aa: CASSLLRWETGANVLTF
j_gene: TRBJ1-2; abundance: -; d_gene: -; v_gene: TRBV10-3; CDR3nt: TGTGCCATCAGTGAGTTAGGGGGACATGGCTACACCTTC; CDR3aa: CAISELGGHGYTF
j_gene: TRBJ2-3; abundance: -; d_gene: -; v_gene: TRBV4-2; CDR3nt: TGTGCCAGCAGCCAAGATGGGGGGAAAGGAGATACGCAGTATTTT; CDR3aa: CASSQDGGKGDTQYF
j_gene: TRBJ1-2; abundance: few; d_gene: TRBD1; v_gene: TRBV10-2; CDR3nt: TGCGCCAGCAGTGAGGCAGGGGGCGCGGGCTACACCTTC; CDR3aa: CASSEAGGAGYTF
j_gene: TRBJ2-1; abundance: many; d_gene: TRBD1; v_gene: TRBV4-2; CDR3nt: TGTGCCAGCAGCCAACGACCGGGACAGTTGTACAATGAGCAGTTCTTC; CDR3aa: CASSQRPGQLYNEQFF
j_gene: TRBJ1-3; abundance: few; d_gene: -; v_gene: TRBV9; CDR3nt: TGTGCCAGCAGCGTAGGAGAGGTCCGAAACACCATATATTTT; CDR3aa: CASSVGEVRNTIYF
j_gene: TRBJ1-2; abundance: few; d_gene: TRBD1; v_gene: TRBV10-3; CDR3nt: TGTGCCATCAGTGACAGGGGGCACTATGGCTACACCTTC; CDR3aa: CAISDRGHYGYTF
j_gene: TRBJ2-3; abundance: -; d_gene: TRBD2; v_gene: TRBV7-9; CDR3nt: TGTGCCAGCAGCCCTATAGGGACTAGCGGGACTCGCACGCAGTATTTT; CDR3aa: CASSPIGTSGTRTQYF
j_gene: TRBJ2-7; abundance: many; d_gene: TRBD2; v_gene: TRBV20-1; CDR3nt: TGCAGTGCTAGTTCTAGCGGGAGTTACGAGCAGTACTTC; CDR3aa: CSASSSGSYEQYF
j_gene: TRBJ2-7; abundance: many; d_gene: TRBD1; v_gene: TRBV28; CDR3nt: TGTGCCAGCAGTTTTGGTGACAGGGACCTGGGCGAGCAGTACTTC; CDR3aa: CASSFGDRDLGEQYF
j_gene: TRBJ2-5; abundance: -; d_gene: -; v_gene: TRBV4-3; CDR3nt: TGCGCCAGCAGCTTAGGCGATGGTCAAGAGACCCAGTACTTC; CDR3aa: CASSLGDGQETQYF
j_gene: TRBJ2-2; abundance: few; d_gene: -; v_gene: TRBV7-3; CDR3nt: TGTGCCAGCAGCCCCCCTGGCGGGCCAGGGACCGGGGAGCTGTTTTTT; CDR3aa: CASSPPGGPGTGELFF
j_gene: TRBJ2-7; abundance: many; d_gene: -; v_gene: TRBV20-1; CDR3nt: TGCAGTGCTAGCAACAGCGCCTACGAGCAGTACTTC; CDR3aa: CSASNSAYEQYF
j_gene: TRBJ1-5; abundance: -; d_gene: TRBD1; v_gene: TRBV5-6; CDR3nt: TGTGCCAGCAGCTCTAATAGGGGGCAGAGGAATCAGCCCCAGCATTTT; CDR3aa: CASSSNRGQRNQPQHF
j_gene: TRBJ1-2; abundance: once; d_gene: TRBD1; v_gene: TRBV30; CDR3nt: TGTGCCTGGATAAAGGACAGGGGGCTGAATGGCTACACCTTC; CDR3aa: CAWIKDRGLNGYTF
j_gene: TRBJ2-1; abundance: many; d_gene: -; v_gene: TRBV13; CDR3nt: TGTGCCAGCAGCGTGGAGGGGGGTGAGCAGTTCTTC; CDR3aa: CASSVEGGEQFF
j_gene: TRBJ1-1; abundance: few; d_gene: TRBD1; v_gene: TRBV9; CDR3nt: TGTGCCAGCAGCGTCGGACAGGGCGCAGCTTTCTTT; CDR3aa: CASSVGQGAAFF
j_gene: TRBJ1-1; abundance: many; d_gene: TRBD1; v_gene: TRBV27; CDR3nt: TGTGCCAGCAGTTCCTCGGGACAGCTTATGTACACTGAAGCTTTCTTT; CDR3aa: CASSSSGQLMYTEAFF
j_gene: TRBJ1-1; abundance: many; d_gene: TRBD1; v_gene: TRBV28; CDR3nt: TGTGCCAGCAGTCTCAGGGGGATTGAAGCTTTCTTT; CDR3aa: CASSLRGIEAFF
j_gene: TRBJ1-1; abundance: many; d_gene: -; v_gene: TRBV5-6; CDR3nt: TGTGCCAGCTTTGGGAGTTTGAACACTGAAGCTTTCTTT; CDR3aa: CASFGSLNTEAFF
j_gene: TRBJ2-1; abundance: many; d_gene: TRBD2; v_gene: TRBV29-1; CDR3nt: TGCAGCGTTGAACGGGGACTAGCGGGAGACAATGAGCAGTTCTTC; CDR3aa: CSVERGLAGDNEQFF
j_gene: TRBJ2-2; abundance: -; d_gene: TRBD2; v_gene: TRBV10-2; CDR3nt: TGCGCCAGCAGCCCAGCGGGAGGGGGCACCGGGGAGCTGTTTTTT; CDR3aa: CASSPAGGGTGELFF
j_gene: TRBJ1-1; abundance: many; d_gene: -; v_gene: TRBV20-1; CDR3nt: TGCAGTGCTAGCCTGAACACTGAAGCTTTCTTT; CDR3aa: CSASLNTEAFF
j_gene: TRBJ2-3; abundance: many; d_gene: TRBD2; v_gene: TRBV7-2; CDR3nt: TGTGCCAGCAGCCCAAGGACTAGCGGGATTAAAGATACGCAGTATTTT; CDR3aa: CASSPRTSGIKDTQYF
j_gene: TRBJ1-2; abundance: few; d_gene: TRBD1; v_gene: TRBV27; CDR3nt: TGTGCCAGCAGTTCCCGGACAGGGCCTAACTATGGCTACACCTTC; CDR3aa: CASSSRTGPNYGYTF
j_gene: TRBJ1-5; abundance: many; d_gene: -; v_gene: TRBV28; CDR3nt: TGTGCCAGCAGTTCAACAGGGTCTGATCAGCCCCAGCATTTT; CDR3aa: CASSSTGSDQPQHF
j_gene: TRBJ1-1; abundance: -; d_gene: TRBD1; v_gene: TRBV30; CDR3nt: TGTGCCTGGAGTGGACAGGGGGCGAACACTGAAGCTTTCTTT; CDR3aa: CAWSGQGANTEAFF
j_gene: TRBJ2-3; abundance: -; d_gene: -; v_gene: TRBV7-9; CDR3nt: TGTGCCAGCAGCATAAGACCAGACACAGATACGCAGTATTTT; CDR3aa: CASSIRPDTDTQYF
j_gene: TRBJ1-4; abundance: -; d_gene: TRBD1; v_gene: TRBV20-1; CDR3nt: TGCAGTGCTAGAAGGGGGCAGGGGGCGGATGAAAAACTGTTTTTT; CDR3aa: CSARRGQGADEKLFF
j_gene: TRBJ2-1; abundance: many; d_gene: TRBD1; v_gene: TRBV28; CDR3nt: TGTGCCAGCAGGGGACAGGGGGCGCCCGATGAGCAGTTCTTC; CDR3aa: CASRGQGAPDEQFF
j_gene: TRBJ2-5; abundance: few; d_gene: -; v_gene: TRBV2; CDR3nt: TGTGCCAGCACAACGGACAGACAAGAGACCCAGTACTTC; CDR3aa: CASTTDRQETQYF
j_gene: TRBJ1-1; abundance: few; d_gene: -; v_gene: TRBV30; CDR3nt: TGTGCCTGGTCCCCAGAGCCGAACACTGAAGCTTTCTTT; CDR3aa: CAWSPEPNTEAFF
j_gene: TRBJ2-1; abundance: -; d_gene: TRBD2; v_gene: TRBV4-1; CDR3nt: TGCGCCAGCAGCCAAGTCTTCGGGACTAGCGGGGGCAGGTACAATGAGCAGTTCTTC; CDR3aa: CASSQVFGTSGGRYNEQFF
j_gene: TRBJ2-1; abundance: -; d_gene: TRBD2; v_gene: TRBV19; CDR3nt: TGTGCCAGTAGTACCTTAAGCGGGACCTACAATGAGCAGTTCTTC; CDR3aa: CASSTLSGTYNEQFF